The sequence of this TCR beta chain was determined in a study of blood T cells in healthy people across ages. Germline values: CDR1 MRHNA, CDR2 SNTAGT. CDR3 length: 13 amino acids. V was shortened by 3 bases and J by 7 bases, with 12 bases between the two germline ends. A second PCR, run for about 7 to 11 cycles, used a sample-barcoded 5' primer plus a J-beta primer mix. TCRdb passed the 5' RACE reads through MiXCR, listing each CDR3 protein once. Found here are over 600,000 distinct CDR3 sequences, more than 50% of them singletons; the top ten hold around 24%. This sequence was found in a man aged 35 to 55 in good health. The chain links TRBV6-4 to TRBJ1-2; D gene uncertain. The material sequenced was blood. CDR3 residues: CASSESGSGGYTF. The CDR3 DNA sequence: TGTGCCAGCAGTGAGTCGGGATCGGGTGGCTACACCTTC.